The TCR beta chain described here comes from a study of vaccination and CD4 T cells after COVID-19. Study-wide context: Six males and four females, two Hispanic, made up the convalescents. For post-vaccine samples, collection took place a median about 65 days after dose two, ranging from 14 to 241. Overall study results and limits: Looking at convalescent patients, a median approximately 86% of reactive clones were present only post-vaccination.

About this clonotype: Its antigen remains unidentified.

Cultured CD4+ T cell DNA underwent sequencing with the Oncomine TCR Beta short-read assay. Extraction of genomic DNA was performed on cultured CD4+ T cells. Each CDR3 protein is one row after TCRdb ran MiXCR on the PCR reads. The sample gives 8,700 or so distinct CDR3 sequences, roughly 31% of which show up once; nearly 25% is in the top ten. Documented treatment: 10-day PBMC culture with coronavirus spike peptide pools or control peptides (ViraFEST assay). According to the study, CD4+ T cells from the unexposed donor were gathered ahead of the COVID-19 pandemic (2011-2018). The germline V gene has CDR1 MNHEY and CDR2 SVGEGT. Trimming took off 2 bases at V and 8 bases at J, with 16 bases between the two ends. The CDR3 has 15 amino acids.

This receptor was obtained from a human donor in good health. The chain links TRBV6-2 or TRBV6-3 to TRBJ2-1, with D perhaps TRBD2 (5 bases). Sample: CD4+ T cells from blood, cultured in vitro. The CDR3 sequence: CASSYRSLRVDEQFF. CDR3 DNA sequence: TGTGCCAGCAGTTACCGGAGTCTGCGGGTCGATGAGCAGTTCTTC.